This T cell receptor (beta chain) was captured by sequencing in a study of cytomegalovirus exposure and HLA in healthy donors. The CDR3 runs 16 residues. Trimming removed 1 base from V and 8 bases from J; junction bases left unmatched: 10. Germline V gene lookup returns CDR1 KGHSH and CDR2 LQKENI. PCR involved 60 Vbeta and 13 Jbeta primers. Some clones are missing from TCRdb's copy, which holds only in-frame ones; the method was immunoSEQ multiplex PCR. The table shows about 160,000 clones, with roughly 80% occurring only once. The genes are TRBV18 and TRBJ2-1, with 8 bases fitting TRBD2. Sample: PBMCs. This clonotype was obtained from a woman in her thirties in good health and CMV-seronegative. The CDR3 here is CASSPRRGGGQDEQFF. The CDR3 nucleotides read TGTGCCAGCTCACCACGTAGGGGCGGGGGGCAGGATGAGCAGTTCTTC.